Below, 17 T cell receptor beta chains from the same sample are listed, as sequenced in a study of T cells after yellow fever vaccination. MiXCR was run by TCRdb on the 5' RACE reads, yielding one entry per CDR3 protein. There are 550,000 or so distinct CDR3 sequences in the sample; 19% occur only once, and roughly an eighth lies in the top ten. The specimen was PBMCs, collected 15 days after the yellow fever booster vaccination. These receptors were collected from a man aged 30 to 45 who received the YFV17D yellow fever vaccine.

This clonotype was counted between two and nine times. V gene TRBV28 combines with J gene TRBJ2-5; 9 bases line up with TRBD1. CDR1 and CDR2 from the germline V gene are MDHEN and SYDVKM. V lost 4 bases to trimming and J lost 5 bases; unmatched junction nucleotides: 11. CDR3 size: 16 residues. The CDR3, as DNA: TGTGCCAGCAGTTGCCCTAGGACAGGGGACGTTGAGACCCAGTACTTC. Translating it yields CASSCPRTGDVETQYF.

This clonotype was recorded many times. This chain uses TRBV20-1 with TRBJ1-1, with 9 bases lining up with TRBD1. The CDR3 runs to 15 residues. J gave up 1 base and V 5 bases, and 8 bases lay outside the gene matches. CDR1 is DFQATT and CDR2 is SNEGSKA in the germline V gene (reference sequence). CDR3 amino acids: CSAPRRDRANTEAFF. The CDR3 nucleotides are TGCAGTGCTCCGCGTAGGGACAGGGCGAACACTGAAGCTTTCTTT.

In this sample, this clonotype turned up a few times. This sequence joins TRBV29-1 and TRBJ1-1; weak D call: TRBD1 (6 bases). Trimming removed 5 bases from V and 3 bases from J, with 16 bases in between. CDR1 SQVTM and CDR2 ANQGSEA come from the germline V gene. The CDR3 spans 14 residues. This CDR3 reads CSVLPRGPHTEAFF. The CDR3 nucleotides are TGCAGCGTTCTACCCAGGGGTCCACACACTGAAGCTTTCTTT.

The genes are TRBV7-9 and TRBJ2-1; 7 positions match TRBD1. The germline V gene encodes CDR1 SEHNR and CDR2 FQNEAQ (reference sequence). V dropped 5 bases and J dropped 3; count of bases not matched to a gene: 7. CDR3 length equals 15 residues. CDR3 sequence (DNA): TGTGCCAGCAGCGGGATGGACAGGATCTACAATGAGCAGTTCTTC. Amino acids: CASSGMDRIYNEQFF.

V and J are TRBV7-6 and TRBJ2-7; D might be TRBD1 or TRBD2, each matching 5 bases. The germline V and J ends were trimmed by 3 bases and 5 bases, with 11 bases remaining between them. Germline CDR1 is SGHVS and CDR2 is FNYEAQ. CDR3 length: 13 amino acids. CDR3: CASSFGGNNEQYF. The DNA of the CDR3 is TGTGCCAGCAGCTTTGGGGGAAATAACGAGCAGTACTTC.

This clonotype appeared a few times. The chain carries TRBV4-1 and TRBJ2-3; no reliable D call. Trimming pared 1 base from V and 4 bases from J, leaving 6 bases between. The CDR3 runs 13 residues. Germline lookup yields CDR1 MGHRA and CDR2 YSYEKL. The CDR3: CASSQGPADTQYF. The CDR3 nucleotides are TGCGCCAGCAGCCAAGGTCCCGCAGATACGCAGTATTTT.

DNA of the CDR3: TGTGCCAGCAGTTACGACGACGGAAGTGAGACCCAGTACTTC. This gives the protein CASSYDDGSETQYF. The chain joins TRBV6-5 to TRBJ2-5, with unresolved D. Germline-derived CDR1 and CDR2 are MNHEY and SVGAGI. CDR3 length: 14 residues. Trimming shortened V by 2 bases and J by 5 bases, and 12 bases separated the two germline ends.

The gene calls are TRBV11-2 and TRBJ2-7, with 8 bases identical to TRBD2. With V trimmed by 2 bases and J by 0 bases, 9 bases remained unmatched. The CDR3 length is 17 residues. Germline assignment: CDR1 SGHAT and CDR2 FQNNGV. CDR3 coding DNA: TGTGCCAGCAGCTTAACTGAAGCCAGCGGGAGCTCCTACGAGCAGTACTTC. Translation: CASSLTEASGSSYEQYF. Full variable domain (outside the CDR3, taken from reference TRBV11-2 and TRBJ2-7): EAGVAQSPRYKIIEKRQSVAFWCNPISGHATLYWYQQILGQGPKLLIQFQNNGVVDDSQLPKDRFSAERLKGVDSTLKIQPAKLEDSAVYLCASSLTEASGSSYEQYFGPGTRLTVT.

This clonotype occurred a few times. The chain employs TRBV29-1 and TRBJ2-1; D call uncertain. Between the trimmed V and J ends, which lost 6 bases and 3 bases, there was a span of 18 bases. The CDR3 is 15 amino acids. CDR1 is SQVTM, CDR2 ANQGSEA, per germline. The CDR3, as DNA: TGCAGCGTCCCCGGACCATTTTCGGGCTACAATGAGCAGTTCTTC. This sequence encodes CSVPGPFSGYNEQFF.

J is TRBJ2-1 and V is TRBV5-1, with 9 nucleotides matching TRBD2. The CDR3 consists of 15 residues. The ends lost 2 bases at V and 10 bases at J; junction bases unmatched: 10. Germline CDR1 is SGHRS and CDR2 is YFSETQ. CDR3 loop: CASSFKQREEGEQFF. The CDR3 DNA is TGCGCCAGCAGCTTTAAACAGCGGGAGGAGGGAGAGCAGTTCTTC.

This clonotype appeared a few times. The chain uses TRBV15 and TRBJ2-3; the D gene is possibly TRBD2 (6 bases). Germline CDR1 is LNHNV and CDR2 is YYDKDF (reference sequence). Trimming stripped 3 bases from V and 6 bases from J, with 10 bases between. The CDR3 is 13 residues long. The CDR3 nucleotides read TGTGCCACCAGCAGCCGGAGGGCGGATACGCAGTATTTT. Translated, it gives CATSSRRADTQYF.

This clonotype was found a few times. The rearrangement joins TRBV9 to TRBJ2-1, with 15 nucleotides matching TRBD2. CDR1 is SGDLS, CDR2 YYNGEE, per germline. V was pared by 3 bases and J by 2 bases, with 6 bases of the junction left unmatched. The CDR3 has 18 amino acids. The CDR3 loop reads CASSEGLAGGGAYNEQFF. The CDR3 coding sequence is TGTGCCAGCAGCGAGGGACTAGCGGGAGGAGGGGCCTACAATGAGCAGTTCTTC.

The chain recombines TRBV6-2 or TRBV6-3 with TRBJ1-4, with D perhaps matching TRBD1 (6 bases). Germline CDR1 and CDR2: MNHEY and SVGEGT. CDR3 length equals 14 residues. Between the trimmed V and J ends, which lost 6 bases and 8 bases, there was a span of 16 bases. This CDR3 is CASSFDRRREKLFF. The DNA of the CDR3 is TGTGCCAGCAGCTTCGACAGGAGGAGAGAAAAACTGTTTTTT.

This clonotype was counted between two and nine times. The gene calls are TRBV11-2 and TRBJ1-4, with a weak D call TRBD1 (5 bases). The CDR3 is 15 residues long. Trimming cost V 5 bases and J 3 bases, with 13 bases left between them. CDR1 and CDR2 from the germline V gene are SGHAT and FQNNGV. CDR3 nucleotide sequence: TGTGCCAGCAGCCCATCCGAGGGGCCTAATGAAAAACTGTTTTTT. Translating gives CASSPSEGPNEKLFF.

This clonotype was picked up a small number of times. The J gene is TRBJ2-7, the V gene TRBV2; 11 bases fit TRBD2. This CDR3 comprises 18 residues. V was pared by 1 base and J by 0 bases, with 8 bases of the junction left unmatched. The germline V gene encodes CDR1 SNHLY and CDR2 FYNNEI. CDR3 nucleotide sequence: TGTGCCAGCAGTGAAGGCCCTAGCGGGAGGCCCAGCTCCTACGAGCAGTACTTC. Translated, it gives CASSEGPSGRPSSYEQYF.

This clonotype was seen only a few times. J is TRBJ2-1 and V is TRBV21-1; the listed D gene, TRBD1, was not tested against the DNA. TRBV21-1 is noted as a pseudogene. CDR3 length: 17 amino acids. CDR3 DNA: TGTGCCAGCAGCAAAGTCGAGGGGACGAAATCGTCCGGTAGTCAGTTCTTC. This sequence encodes CASSKVEGTKSSGSQFF.

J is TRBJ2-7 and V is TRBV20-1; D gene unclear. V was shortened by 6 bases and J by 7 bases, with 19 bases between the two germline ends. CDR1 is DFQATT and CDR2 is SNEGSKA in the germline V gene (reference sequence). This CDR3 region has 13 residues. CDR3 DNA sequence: TGCAGTGCCTTGACCAGAAGAATAGGGGAGCAGTACTTC. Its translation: CSALTRRIGEQYF.